What follows are 18 T cell receptor beta chains derived from one specimen sequenced in a study of early T cells in non-severe SARS-CoV-2 infection. Using its own MiXCR run on the 5' RACE reads, TCRdb lists one record per CDR3 protein. The table includes about 61,000 distinct CDR3 sequences, 9.5% to 15% detected once. The specimen was whole blood, collected at baseline. The receptors were sampled from an adult who was a healthcare worker with PCR-confirmed SARS-CoV-2 infection or an uninfected control (not recorded which). The donor label of this sample is uncertain.

This clonotype was detected only a few times. This sequence joins TRBV4-1 and TRBJ2-1; no reliable D call. Germline CDR1 reads MGHRA; CDR2 reads YSYEKL. The CDR3 extends over 18 amino acids. V was trimmed by 0 bases and J by 0 bases, leaving 15 bases between them. The chain's CDR3 is CASSQEGHHDLSYNEQFF. CDR3 sequence (DNA): TGCGCCAGCAGCCAAGAGGGTCATCACGACCTCTCCTACAATGAGCAGTTCTTC.

The sample holds a few counts of this clonotype. The chain carries TRBV10-3 and TRBJ2-3; 7 positions match TRBD1. J was trimmed by 2 bases and V by 6 bases; bases with no gene match: 8. Germline assignment: CDR1 ENHRY and CDR2 SYGVKD. The CDR3 is made up of 15 amino acids. CDR3 sequence reads: CAISRSTGNTDTQYF. The CDR3, as DNA: TGTGCCATCAGCCGATCGACAGGGAACACAGATACGCAGTATTTT.

This chain uses TRBV20-1 with TRBJ1-3; D might be TRBD1 (5 bases). CDR1 is DFQATT, CDR2 SNEGSKA, per germline (reference sequence). The CDR3 length is 13 residues. V dropped 6 bases and J dropped 9 bases, with 18 bases sitting between them. The CDR3, as DNA: TGCAGTGCGAGACAGTTTTCAGGGAGCACCATATATTTT. It translates to CSARQFSGSTIYF.

The chain couples TRBV3-1 to TRBJ2-3; no definite D call. The CDR3 extends over 14 amino acids. CDR1 is LGHDT and CDR2 is YNNKEL in the germline V gene (reference sequence). The V end was cut by 1 base, the J end by 2 bases, with 7 bases between. The CDR3 sequence: CASSQGVTTDTQYF. DNA for the CDR3: TGTGCCAGCAGCCAAGGAGTTACCACAGATACGCAGTATTTT.

This clonotype was counted between two and nine times. The rearrangement joins TRBV11-2 to TRBJ2-2; perhaps TRBD1 as D (6 bases). Germline V CDR1 and CDR2: SGHAT, FQNNGV. The CDR3 consists of 16 residues. V lost 0 bases, J lost 6 bases, and 14 bases lay in between. Here the CDR3 DNA reads TGTGCCAGCAGCTTAGAGTCAGGGGAAGGCGCCGGGGAGCTGTTTTTT. The encoded protein is CASSLESGEGAGELFF.

This clonotype was counted between two and nine times. The chain is built from TRBV2 and TRBJ2-3; TRBD2 is a possible D gene (6 bases). The germline V and J ends were trimmed by 3 bases and 8 bases, with 15 bases remaining between them. Per the germline V gene, CDR1 is SNHLY and CDR2 is FYNNEI. The CDR3 has 14 amino acids. The CDR3 region is CASSEQIGGSTQYF. The CDR3 nucleotides are TGTGCCAGCAGTGAGCAAATCGGAGGGAGTACGCAGTATTTT. Using reference TRBV2 and TRBJ2-3 for the parts outside the CDR3, the full variable domain is EPEVTQTPSHQVTQMGQEVILRCVPISNHLYFYWYRQILGQKVEFLVSFYNNEISEKSEIFDDQFSVERPDGSNFTLKIRSTKLEDSAMYFCASSEQIGGSTQYFGPGTRLTVL.

This chain uses TRBV3-1 with TRBJ1-2; D gene uncertain. CDR3 length: 16 residues. The germline CDR1 and CDR2 sequences are LGHDT and YNNKEL (reference sequence). V dropped 1 base and J dropped 0 bases, with 12 bases sitting between them. Here the CDR3 DNA reads TGTGCCAGCAGCCAAGTTATGTCCGGAGCTAACTATGGCTACACCTTC. Translated: CASSQVMSGANYGYTF.

In this sample, this clonotype turned up a few times. The J gene is TRBJ2-1, the V gene TRBV25-1, with 8 nucleotides matching TRBD2. The CDR3 is 16 amino acids. V lost 1 base to trimming and J lost 4 bases; unmatched junction nucleotides: 6. Germline values: CDR1 MGHDK, CDR2 SYGVNS. The CDR3 is CASSELGAGVYNEQFF. The CDR3 region has the DNA TGTGCCAGCAGTGAATTGGGAGCGGGGGTGTACAATGAGCAGTTCTTC.

This clonotype was detected a few times. The chain is built from TRBV10-2 and TRBJ2-5; 11 nucleotides match TRBD1. Losses at the gene ends were 8 bases for V and 4 bases for J; bases not matched to a gene: 6. The germline V gene has CDR1 WSHSY and CDR2 SAAADI. This CDR3 is built from 14 residues. The CDR3 reads CASSGQGARETQYF. The CDR3 coding sequence is TGCGCCAGCTCCGGACAGGGGGCCCGAGAGACCCAGTACTTC.

This clonotype has a handful of counts. The V and J genes are TRBV6-1 and TRBJ1-1; the D is unclear. Deletions cut 8 bases from V and 3 bases from J, with 13 bases between. Germline CDR1 and CDR2: MNHNS and SASEGT. CDR3 length equals 13 residues. The CDR3 sequence is CASPREIDTEAFF. DNA for the CDR3: TGTGCCAGCCCAAGGGAGATAGACACTGAAGCTTTCTTT.

At least ten counts were recorded for this clonotype. The chain is built from TRBV20-1 and TRBJ2-1; the D gene is possibly TRBD2 (6 bases). Germline loops: CDR1 DFQATT, CDR2 SNEGSKA (reference sequence). The CDR3 sequence is 13 residues long. V was trimmed by 3 bases and J by 3 bases, leaving 9 bases between them. The CDR3 region is CSASAGLYNEQFF. In nucleotides, the CDR3 is TGCAGTGCTAGCGCGGGACTCTACAATGAGCAGTTCTTC.

The CDR3 loop reads CASSLSITSGYNEQFF. The CDR3 DNA reads TGTGCCAGCAGCTTAAGTATAACTAGCGGATACAATGAGCAGTTCTTC. The J gene is TRBJ2-1, the V gene TRBV11-2; 8 bases are a match to TRBD2. The CDR3 runs 16 residues. The germline CDR1 and CDR2 sequences are SGHAT and FQNNGV. After removal of 2 bases from V and 4 bases from J, the junction contained 7 bases not matched to a gene.

This clonotype was observed a handful of times. The chain joins TRBV7-3 to TRBJ1-3, with D unclear. CDR1 and CDR2 (germline): SGHTA, FQGTGA. Trimming removed 5 bases from V and 4 bases from J, with 9 bases in between. The CDR3 has 13 residues. CDR3 DNA sequence: TGTGCCAGCAGCGCGGGCGTAGGAAACACCATATATTTT. Amino acids: CASSAGVGNTIYF.

This clonotype has more than one count but fewer than ten. The gene calls are TRBV7-2 and TRBJ2-1, with no clear D. CDR3 length equals 15 residues. Germline-derived CDR1 and CDR2 are SGHTA and FQGNSA. V was clipped by 2 bases and J by 4 bases, with 12 bases between them. The CDR3 is CASSLSATPYNEQFF. The CDR3 coding sequence is TGTGCCAGCAGCTTAAGCGCGACCCCTTACAATGAGCAGTTCTTC.

The CDR3 coding sequence is TGTGCCAGCACAGACTCGAGCTCTGGGGCCAACGTCCTGACTTTC. This translates into CASTDSSSGANVLTF. The chain employs TRBV9 and TRBJ2-6; no firm D call. Germline values: CDR1 SGDLS, CDR2 YYNGEE. V gave up 6 bases and J gave up 0 bases, with 10 bases separating them. The CDR3 runs to 15 residues.

This clonotype was observed a handful of times. The rearrangement links TRBV5-1 to TRBJ2-5, with D unclear. Per germline, CDR1 SGHRS and CDR2 YFSETQ. This CDR3 spans 14 amino acids. V lost 0 bases and J lost 9, with 15 bases in between. The CDR3 coding sequence is TGCGCCAGCAGCTTGGAAATACAGCCGAAGGCCCAGTACTTC. Translating gives CASSLEIQPKAQYF.

This clonotype was picked up many times. V is TRBV20-1 and J is TRBJ2-1, with 9 bases fitting TRBD2. Looked up from germline, CDR1 is DFQATT and CDR2 is SNEGSKA (reference sequence). With 6 bases clipped from V and 2 bases from J, the junction kept 11 bases outside the gene matches. The CDR3 extends over 16 amino acids. CDR3 residues: CSASSLAGGTYNEQFF. In DNA form, the CDR3 reads TGCAGTGCCAGTAGTTTGGCGGGGGGGACCTACAATGAGCAGTTCTTC.

This clonotype was detected ten times or more. The V gene is TRBV19, the J gene TRBJ1-2; a possible D gene is TRBD1 (6 bases). The CDR3 has 14 amino acids. The germline V and J ends were trimmed by 10 bases and 3 bases, with 18 bases remaining between them. Germline V gives CDR1 LNHDA, CDR2 SQIVND (reference sequence). This chain's CDR3 is CATQIGTSDYGYTF. The CDR3, as DNA: TGTGCCACTCAAATCGGGACATCTGACTATGGCTACACCTTC.